What follows describes a single TCR beta chain. No antigen is known for it. This table comes from immunoSEQ multiplex PCR, and its TCRdb copy is limited to in-frame clones, with some not included. This table has approximately 75,000 clones, about four fifths appearing once. Donors had recovered from mild-to-severe COVID-19. CDR1 ENHRY and CDR2 SYGVKD come from the germline V gene. CDR3 size: 13 residues. V was shortened by 11 bases and J by 7 bases, with 21 bases between the two germline ends. This sample was included in a study of CD4 T cell repertoires in COVID-19. About the study: Other coronavirus spike proteins restimulated relabeled CFSE-low cells expanded with IL-2 for about eleven days.

Study observations and caveats: Two or all three memory subsets shared several highly expanded SARS-CoV-2-reactive clonotypes.

The chain is built from TRBV10-3 and TRBJ2-7, with D perhaps TRBD2 (6 bases). The source was CD4+ T cells from peripheral blood, collected after recovery from COVID-19. The TCR sequence derives from a human donor who had COVID-19. The CDR3 loop reads CASLGGATDEQYF. Here the CDR3 DNA reads TGTGCCTCCCTCGGCGGGGCAACGGATGAGCAGTACTTC.